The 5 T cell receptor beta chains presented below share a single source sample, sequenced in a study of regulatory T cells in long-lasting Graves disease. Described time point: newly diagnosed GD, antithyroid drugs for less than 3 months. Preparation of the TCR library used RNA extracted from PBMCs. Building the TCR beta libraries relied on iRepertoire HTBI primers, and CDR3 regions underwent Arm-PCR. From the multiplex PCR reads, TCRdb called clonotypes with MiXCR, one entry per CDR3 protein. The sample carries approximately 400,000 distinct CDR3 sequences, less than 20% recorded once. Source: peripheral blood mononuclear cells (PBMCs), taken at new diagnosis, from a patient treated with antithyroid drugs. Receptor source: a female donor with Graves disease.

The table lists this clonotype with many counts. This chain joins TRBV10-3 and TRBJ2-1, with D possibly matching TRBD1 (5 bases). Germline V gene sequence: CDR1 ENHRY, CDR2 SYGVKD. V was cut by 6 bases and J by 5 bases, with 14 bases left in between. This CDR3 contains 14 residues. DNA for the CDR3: TGTGCCATCAGCCGACAGTCGACGGACAATGAGCAGTTCTTC. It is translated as CAISRQSTDNEQFF.

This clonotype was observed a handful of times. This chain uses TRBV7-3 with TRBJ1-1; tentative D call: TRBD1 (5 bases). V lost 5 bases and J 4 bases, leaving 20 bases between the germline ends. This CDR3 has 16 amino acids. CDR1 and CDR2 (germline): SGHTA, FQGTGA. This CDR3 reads CASSPDRRAETTEAFF. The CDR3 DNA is TGTGCCAGCAGCCCAGACAGAAGGGCGGAGACCACTGAAGCTTTCTTT.

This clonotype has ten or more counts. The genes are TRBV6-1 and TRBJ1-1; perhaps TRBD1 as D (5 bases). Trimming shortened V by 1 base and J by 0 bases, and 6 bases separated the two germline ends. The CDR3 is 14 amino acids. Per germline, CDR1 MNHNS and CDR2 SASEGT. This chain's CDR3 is CASSEGQLNTEAFF. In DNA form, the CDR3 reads TGTGCCAGCAGTGAAGGACAGCTGAACACTGAAGCTTTCTTT.

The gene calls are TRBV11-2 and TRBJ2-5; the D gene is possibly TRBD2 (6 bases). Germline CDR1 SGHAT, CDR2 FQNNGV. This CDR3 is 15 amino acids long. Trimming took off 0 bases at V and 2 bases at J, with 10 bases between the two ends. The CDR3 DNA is TGTGCCAGCAGCTTAGACGGGGGTGGACAAGAGACCCAGTACTTC. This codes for CASSLDGGGQETQYF.

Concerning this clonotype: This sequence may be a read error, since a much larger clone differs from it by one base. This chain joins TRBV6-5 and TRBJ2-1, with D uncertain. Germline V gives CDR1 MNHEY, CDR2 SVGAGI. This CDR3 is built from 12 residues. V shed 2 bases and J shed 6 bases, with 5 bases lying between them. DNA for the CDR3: TGTGCCAGCAGTTACAGGAGCAATGAGCAGTTCTTC. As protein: CASSYRSNEQFF.